This is a list of T cell receptor beta chains from one sample in a study of blood T cell repertoires in COVID-19. Sequencing was performed with immunoSEQ multiplex PCR; in TCRdb, only in-frame clones are kept and a portion is missing. The data show under 300,000 clones, about 90% seen once. Input material: PBMCs or T cells enriched from blood (not recorded which). The receptor set was obtained from a woman between 18 and 30 years old who had recovered from COVID-19. CDR3s include the opening cysteine and the closing phenylalanine or tryptophan. The D gene is left open where the match is weak. The size field is filled for only some rows; it gives once, few, many or a size class.

j_gene: TRBJ2-1
abundance: once
v_gene: TRBV29-1
d_gene: TRBD1
CDR3aa: CSVEMWTGGTVNEQFF
CDR3nt: TGCAGCGTTGAAATGTGGACAGGGGGTACGGTAAATGAGCAGTTCTTC

j_gene: TRBJ1-2
abundance: once
v_gene: TRBV4-1
d_gene: TRBD1
CDR3aa: CASSHLRVGQGGGGYTF
CDR3nt: TGCGCCAGCAGCCACCTAAGAGTGGGACAGGGAGGCGGTGGCTACACCTTC

j_gene: TRBJ2-1
abundance: NA
v_gene: TRBV27
d_gene: NA
CDR3aa: CASSSKDSYNEQFF
CDR3nt: TGTGCCAGCAGTTCCAAGGACTCTTACAATGAGCAGTTCTTC

j_gene: TRBJ1-5
abundance: NA
v_gene: TRBV7-9
d_gene: NA
CDR3aa: CASSLAGGNQPQHF
CDR3nt: TGTGCCAGCAGCTTGGCGGGTGGCAATCAGCCCCAGCATTTT

j_gene: TRBJ2-7
abundance: NA
v_gene: TRBV28
d_gene: TRBD1
CDR3aa: CASTSGTGDYEQYF
CDR3nt: TGTGCCAGCACCTCCGGGACAGGGGACTACGAGCAGTACTTC

j_gene: TRBJ1-3
abundance: NA
v_gene: TRBV4-1
d_gene: NA
CDR3aa: CASSQNTVSGNTIYF
CDR3nt: TGCGCCAGCAGCCAAAACACAGTCTCTGGAAACACCATATATTTT

j_gene: TRBJ2-2
abundance: NA
v_gene: TRBV9
d_gene: NA
CDR3aa: CASSAMTVNTGELFF
CDR3nt: TGTGCCAGCAGTGCAATGACAGTGAACACCGGGGAGCTGTTTTTT

j_gene: TRBJ1-1
abundance: once
v_gene: TRBV11-2
d_gene: NA
CDR3aa: CASSLGRAVLNTEAFF
CDR3nt: TGTGCCAGCAGCTTAGGCAGGGCCGTTCTGAACACTGAAGCTTTCTTT

j_gene: TRBJ1-1
abundance: NA
v_gene: TRBV7-8
d_gene: TRBD1
CDR3aa: CASSRGQGDSAFF
CDR3nt: TGTGCCAGCAGCAGAGGACAGGGGGATTCGGCTTTCTTT

j_gene: TRBJ2-5
abundance: NA
v_gene: TRBV28
d_gene: NA
CDR3aa: CASSSGHFTETQYF
CDR3nt: TGTGCCAGCAGTTCCGGACATTTCACAGAGACCCAGTACTTC

j_gene: TRBJ2-5
abundance: NA
v_gene: TRBV2
d_gene: NA
CDR3aa: CASSERRSQETQYF
CDR3nt: TGTGCCAGCAGTGAGCGTCGGAGCCAAGAGACCCAGTACTTC

j_gene: TRBJ2-7
abundance: NA
v_gene: TRBV7-3
d_gene: TRBD2
CDR3aa: CASSSSGGPYEQYF
CDR3nt: TGTGCCAGCAGCTCTAGCGGGGGGCCATACGAGCAGTACTTC

j_gene: TRBJ1-1
abundance: NA
v_gene: TRBV4-1
d_gene: NA
CDR3aa: CASSQDWDTRSAFF
CDR3nt: TGCGCCAGCAGCCAAGACTGGGACACTCGGAGTGCTTTCTTT

j_gene: TRBJ2-2
abundance: NA
v_gene: TRBV9
d_gene: NA
CDR3aa: CASSVGGQTGTGELFF
CDR3nt: TGTGCCAGCAGCGTAGGTGGCCAAACGGGGACCGGGGAGCTGTTTTTT

j_gene: TRBJ2-5
abundance: NA
v_gene: TRBV4-1
d_gene: NA
CDR3aa: CASSETSTPETQYF
CDR3nt: TGCGCCAGCTCCGAGACTAGTACCCCAGAGACCCAGTACTTC

j_gene: TRBJ2-3
abundance: once
v_gene: TRBV7-3
d_gene: TRBD2
CDR3aa: CASSFRGGGDTQYF
CDR3nt: TGTGCCAGCAGCTTTCGCGGGGGAGGAGATACGCAGTATTTT

j_gene: TRBJ2-1
abundance: NA
v_gene: TRBV10-2
d_gene: TRBD2
CDR3aa: CASSGGREYNEQFF
CDR3nt: TGCGCCAGCAGTGGCGGGAGGGAGTACAATGAGCAGTTCTTC

j_gene: TRBJ1-2
abundance: NA
v_gene: TRBV7-8
d_gene: NA
CDR3aa: CASSLVVGVLGYGYTF
CDR3nt: TGTGCCAGCAGCTTAGTCGTTGGAGTCTTGGGCTATGGCTACACCTTC

j_gene: TRBJ1-3
abundance: once
v_gene: TRBV28
d_gene: NA
CDR3aa: CASSPPQGRSPPTIYF
CDR3nt: TGTGCCAGCAGTCCTCCTCAGGGCCGCTCCCCCCCCACCATATATTTT

j_gene: TRBJ1-2
abundance: NA
v_gene: TRBV7-8
d_gene: NA
CDR3aa: CASSLDSGTANYGYTF
CDR3nt: TGTGCCAGCAGCCTAGACTCCGGGACTGCTAACTATGGCTACACCTTC

j_gene: TRBJ2-5
abundance: NA
v_gene: TRBV7-6
d_gene: NA
CDR3aa: CASSFPVGRGSGETQYF
CDR3nt: TGTGCCAGCAGCTTCCCCGTGGGGCGGGGTTCGGGTGAGACCCAGTACTTC

j_gene: TRBJ1-1
abundance: NA
v_gene: TRBV7-2
d_gene: NA
CDR3aa: CASSLELGGEAFF
CDR3nt: TGTGCCAGCAGCCTGGAACTAGGGGGTGAAGCTTTCTTT

j_gene: TRBJ2-5
abundance: NA
v_gene: TRBV7-8
d_gene: NA
CDR3aa: CASSLEPGETQYF
CDR3nt: TGTGCCAGCAGCTTAGAACCAGGGGAGACCCAGTACTTC